This T cell receptor (beta chain) was identified during a study of cytomegalovirus exposure and HLA in healthy donors. Whole-study findings and limits: In a later analysis, at a false discovery rate of 0.05, about 16,000 TCR beta sequences matched HLA alleles. In vitro experiments confirmed that three CMV-associated chains were specific for CMV antigens.

The study ran its PCR with 60 Vbeta and 13 Jbeta primers. Data came from immunoSEQ multiplex PCR; TCRdb stores just in-frame clones and leaves some out. Of under 150,000 clones listed, roughly 79% were seen once; the top ten hold more than 0.75%. This clone was picked up a small number of times. Its antigen remains unidentified. This clonotype originated in a young man in good health and CMV-seronegative. The material sequenced was PBMCs.

CDR3 loop: CSVTRQGGRTEAFF. The DNA for the CDR3 is TGCAGCGTTACCCGACAGGGGGGAAGAACTGAAGCTTTCTTT. The V call is TRBV29-1, the J call TRBJ1-1, with 9 nucleotides matching TRBD1. The CDR3 sequence is 14 residues long. Germline lookup yields CDR1 SQVTM and CDR2 ANQGSEA. V dropped 5 bases and J dropped 5; count of bases not matched to a gene: 9.